These 3 T cell receptor beta chains came from one sample sequenced in a study of cytomegalovirus exposure and HLA in healthy donors. The PCR ran on 60 Vbeta and 13 Jbeta primers. Sequencing was performed with immunoSEQ multiplex PCR; in TCRdb, only in-frame clones are kept and a portion is missing. The data show under 200,000 clones, around 82% seen once. Sequences were obtained from PBMCs. Receptor source: a man younger than 40 in good health and CMV-seronegative.

This chain links TRBV29-1 with TRBJ1-1; no definite D call. CDR3 length equals 15 residues. The V end was cut by 6 bases, the J end by 0 bases, with 17 bases between. Germline V gene lookup returns CDR1 SQVTM and CDR2 ANQGSEA. The CDR3 loop reads CSVVQDFSMNTEAFF. In nucleotides, the CDR3 is TGCAGCGTCGTCCAGGACTTTTCAATGAACACTGAAGCTTTCTTT.

The gene calls are TRBV7-8 and TRBJ2-2; 8 nucleotides align to TRBD2. V lost 1 base and J lost 5; bases outside the gene matches: 9. The CDR3 consists of 17 residues. In germline, CDR1 is SGHVS, CDR2 FQNEAQ. The CDR3, as DNA: TGTGCCAGCAGCTTAGTTTACAGCGGGAGTGAAACCGGGGAGCTGTTTTTT. Translated, it gives CASSLVYSGSETGELFF.

The chain uses TRBV15 and TRBJ2-4; tentatively, D is TRBD2 (5 bases). Deletions cut 8 bases from V and 2 bases from J, with 13 bases between. This CDR3 has 14 amino acids. CDR1 and CDR2 (germline): LNHNV, YYDKDF (reference sequence). CDR3 DNA sequence: TGTGCCACCGGGGAGTTCGGTTCCAAAAACATTCAGTACTTC. Protein sequence: CATGEFGSKNIQYF.